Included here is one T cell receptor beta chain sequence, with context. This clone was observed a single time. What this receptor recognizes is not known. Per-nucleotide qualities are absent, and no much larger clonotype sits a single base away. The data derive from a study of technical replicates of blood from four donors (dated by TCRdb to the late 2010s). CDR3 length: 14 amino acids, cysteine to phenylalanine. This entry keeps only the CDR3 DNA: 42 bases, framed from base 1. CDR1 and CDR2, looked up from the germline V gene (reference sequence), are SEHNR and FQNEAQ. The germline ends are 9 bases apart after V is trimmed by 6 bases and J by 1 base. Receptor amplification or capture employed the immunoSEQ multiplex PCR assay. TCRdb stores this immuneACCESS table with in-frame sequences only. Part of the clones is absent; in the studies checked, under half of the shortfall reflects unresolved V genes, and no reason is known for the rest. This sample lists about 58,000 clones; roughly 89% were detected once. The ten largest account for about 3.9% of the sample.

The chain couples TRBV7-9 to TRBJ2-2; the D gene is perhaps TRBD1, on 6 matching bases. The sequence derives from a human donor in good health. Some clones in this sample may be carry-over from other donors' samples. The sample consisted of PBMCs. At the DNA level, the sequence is TGTGCCAGCAGAAAGGACAGGAACACCGGGGAGCTGTTTTTT. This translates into CASRKDRNTGELFF.